The clone carrying this TCR beta chain was seen only a few times. Its target is not known. This specimen belongs to a study of early T cells in non-severe SARS-CoV-2 infection. About the study: From unsorted whole blood, bulk RNA was sequenced, and the chains remained unpaired. Broader study findings: VDJdb matching, biased toward anti-spike CD8 responses, missed private and CD4 specificities.

Each cDNA molecule carried a unique molecular identifier. TCRdb called the 5' RACE reads again in MiXCR, with one record for every CDR3 protein. The sample has about 90,000 distinct CDR3 sequences; around 15% are singletons. This TCR came from an adult who was a healthcare worker with PCR-confirmed SARS-CoV-2 infection or an uninfected control (not recorded which). The sample was whole blood.

For the CDR3, the DNA is TGCAGTGCTCAAGGTCCTGTCCTGACAAAGCAGTACTTC. Amino acids: CSAQGPVLTKQYF. V is TRBV20-1 and J is TRBJ2-7; no reliable D call. The CDR3 covers 13 residues. Trimming removed 5 bases from V and 8 bases from J, with 19 bases in between. Germline CDR1 and CDR2: DFQATT and SNEGSKA (reference sequence).